This entry features one T cell receptor (beta chain) sequence. Using immunoSEQ multiplex PCR, the repertoire was profiled, and TCRdb retains in-frame clones only, with some absent. The sample consists of 50,000 to 85,000 clones, over 75% of them appearing once. This entry belongs to a study of blood T cell repertoires in COVID-19. CDR1 and CDR2 (germline): KGHSH, LQKENI. V lost 10 bases to trimming and J lost 2 bases, with 12 bases between them. CDR3 length: 12 residues. The rearrangement joins TRBV18 to TRBJ2-7, with D tentatively TRBD1 (6 bases). The clonotype originates from a human donor in a cohort sampled during active COVID-19. The sample taken for sequencing was peripheral blood. The CDR3 sequence: CATGDRTYEQYF. DNA for the CDR3: TGTGCCACCGGTGACAGGACCTACGAGCAGTACTTC.